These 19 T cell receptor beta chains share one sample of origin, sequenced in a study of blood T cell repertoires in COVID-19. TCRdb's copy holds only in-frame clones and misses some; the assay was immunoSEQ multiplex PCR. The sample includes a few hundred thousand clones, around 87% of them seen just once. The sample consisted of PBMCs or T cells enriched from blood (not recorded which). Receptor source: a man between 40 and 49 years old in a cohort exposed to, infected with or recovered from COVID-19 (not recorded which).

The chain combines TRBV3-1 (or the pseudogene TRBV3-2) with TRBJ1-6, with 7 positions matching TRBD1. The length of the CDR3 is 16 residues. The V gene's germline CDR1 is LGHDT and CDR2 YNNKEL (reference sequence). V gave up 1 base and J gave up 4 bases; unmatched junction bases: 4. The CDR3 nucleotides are TGTGCCAGCAGCCAAGGGACAGGAAGTTATAATTCACCCCTCCACTTT. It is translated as CASSQGTGSYNSPLHF.

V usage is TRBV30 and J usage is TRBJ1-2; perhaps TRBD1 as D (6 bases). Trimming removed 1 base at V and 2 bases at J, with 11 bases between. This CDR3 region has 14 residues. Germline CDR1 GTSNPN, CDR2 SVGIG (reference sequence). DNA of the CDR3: TGTGCCTGGAGTGGGCTCGGACAGAACTATGGCTACACCTTC. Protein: CAWSGLGQNYGYTF.

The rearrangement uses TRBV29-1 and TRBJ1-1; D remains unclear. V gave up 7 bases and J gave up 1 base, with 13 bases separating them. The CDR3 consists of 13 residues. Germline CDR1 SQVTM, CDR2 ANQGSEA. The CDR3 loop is CSGSAGGNTEAFF. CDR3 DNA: TGCAGCGGTTCGGCCGGCGGGAACACTGAAGCTTTCTTT.

CDR3 in DNA: TGTGCCAGCAGCTTAGGACAGGGATCAGGTGGCTACACCTTC. It yields the protein CASSLGQGSGGYTF. V is TRBV7-9 and J is TRBJ1-2, with 7 nucleotides matching TRBD1. The CDR3 has 14 residues. Germline CDR1 reads SEHNR; CDR2 reads FQNEAQ (reference sequence). V gave up 1 base and J gave up 7 bases; unmatched junction bases: 6.

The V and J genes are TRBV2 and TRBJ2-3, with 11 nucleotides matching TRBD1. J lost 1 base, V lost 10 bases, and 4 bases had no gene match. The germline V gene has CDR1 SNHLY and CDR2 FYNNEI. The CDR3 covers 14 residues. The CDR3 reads CATTGQGGTDTQYF. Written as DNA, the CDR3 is TGTGCCACCACGGGACAGGGGGGCACAGATACGCAGTATTTT.

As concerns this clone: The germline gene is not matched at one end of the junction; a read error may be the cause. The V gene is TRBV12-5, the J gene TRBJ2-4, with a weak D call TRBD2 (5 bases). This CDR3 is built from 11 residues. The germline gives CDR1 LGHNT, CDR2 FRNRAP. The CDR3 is CASGLDSGVNF. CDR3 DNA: TGTGCTAGTGGTTTGGACTCCGGGGTGAACTTC.

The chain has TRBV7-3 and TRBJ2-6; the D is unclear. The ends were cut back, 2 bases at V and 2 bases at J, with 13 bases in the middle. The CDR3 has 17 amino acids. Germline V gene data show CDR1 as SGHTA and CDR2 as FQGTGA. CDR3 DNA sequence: TGTGCCAGCAGCTTAGGGCCCTATCCTGCTGGGGCCAACGTCCTGACTTTC. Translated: CASSLGPYPAGANVLTF.

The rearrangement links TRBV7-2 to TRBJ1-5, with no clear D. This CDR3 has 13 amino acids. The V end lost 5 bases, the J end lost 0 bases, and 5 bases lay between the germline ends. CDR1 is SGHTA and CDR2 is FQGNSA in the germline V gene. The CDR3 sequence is CASSQNSNQPQHF. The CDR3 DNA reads TGTGCCAGCAGCCAGAATAGCAATCAGCCCCAGCATTTT. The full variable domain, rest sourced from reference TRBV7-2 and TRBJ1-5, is GAGVSQSPSNKVTEKGKDVELRCDPISGHTALYWYRQSLGQGLEFLIYFQGNSAPDKSGLPSDRFSAERTGGSVSTLTIQRTQQEDSAVYLCASSQNSNQPQHFGDGTRLSIL.

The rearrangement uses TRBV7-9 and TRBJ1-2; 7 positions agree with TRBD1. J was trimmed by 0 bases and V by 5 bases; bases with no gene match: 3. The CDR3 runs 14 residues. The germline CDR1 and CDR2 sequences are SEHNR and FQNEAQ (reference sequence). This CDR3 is CASSLGTANYGYTF. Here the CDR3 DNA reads TGTGCCAGCAGCCTCGGGACAGCTAACTATGGCTACACCTTC.

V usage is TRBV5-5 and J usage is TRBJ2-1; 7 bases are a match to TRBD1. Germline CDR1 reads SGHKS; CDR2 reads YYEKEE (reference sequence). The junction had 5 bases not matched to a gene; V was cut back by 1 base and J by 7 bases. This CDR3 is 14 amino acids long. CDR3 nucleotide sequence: TGTGCCAGCAGCTTGAAAGGGGGCTCGAATGAGCAGTTCTTC. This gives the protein CASSLKGGSNEQFF.

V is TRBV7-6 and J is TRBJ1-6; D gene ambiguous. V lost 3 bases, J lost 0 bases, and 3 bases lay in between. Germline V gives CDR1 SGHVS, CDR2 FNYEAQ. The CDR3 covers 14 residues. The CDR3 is CASSFSSYNSPLHF. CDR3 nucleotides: TGTGCCAGCAGCTTTAGCTCCTATAATTCACCCCTCCACTTT. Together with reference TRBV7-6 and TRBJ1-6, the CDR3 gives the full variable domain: GAGVSQSPRYKVTKRGQDVALRCDPISGHVSLYWYRQALGQGPEFLTYFNYEAQQDKSGLPNDRFSAERPEGSISTLTIQRTEQRDSAMYRCASSFSSYNSPLHFGNGTRLTVT.

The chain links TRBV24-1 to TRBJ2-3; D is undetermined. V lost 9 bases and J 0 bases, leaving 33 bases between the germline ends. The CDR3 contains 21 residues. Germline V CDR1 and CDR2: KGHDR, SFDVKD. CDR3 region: CATAPEKEEHLVPTSTDTQYF. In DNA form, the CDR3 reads TGTGCCACCGCACCCGAAAAGGAAGAACATCTAGTCCCGACCAGCACAGATACGCAGTATTTT.

This CDR3 is CASSDGTSSSYNEQFF. The CDR3 coding sequence is TGCGCCAGCAGTGACGGGACTAGTTCGTCCTACAATGAGCAGTTCTTC. The chain carries TRBV10-1 and TRBJ2-1, with TRBD2 matching over 8 bases. The CDR3 runs to 16 residues. CDR1 WNHNN and CDR2 SYGVQD come from the germline V gene (reference sequence). V lost 3 bases, J lost 1 base, and 5 bases stayed unmatched.

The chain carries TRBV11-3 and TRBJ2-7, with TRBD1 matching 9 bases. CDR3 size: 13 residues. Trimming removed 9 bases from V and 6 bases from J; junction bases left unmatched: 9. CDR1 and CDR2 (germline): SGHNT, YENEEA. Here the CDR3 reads CARGTGKGREQYF. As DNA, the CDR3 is TGTGCCAGAGGGACAGGGAAGGGGCGCGAGCAGTACTTC.

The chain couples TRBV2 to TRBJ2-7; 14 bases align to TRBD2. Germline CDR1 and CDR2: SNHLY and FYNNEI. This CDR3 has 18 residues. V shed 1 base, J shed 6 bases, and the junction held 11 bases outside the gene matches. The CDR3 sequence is CASSEGLAGGPGRLEQYF. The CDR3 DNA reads TGTGCCAGCAGTGAAGGACTAGCGGGAGGGCCTGGTCGGCTCGAGCAGTACTTC.

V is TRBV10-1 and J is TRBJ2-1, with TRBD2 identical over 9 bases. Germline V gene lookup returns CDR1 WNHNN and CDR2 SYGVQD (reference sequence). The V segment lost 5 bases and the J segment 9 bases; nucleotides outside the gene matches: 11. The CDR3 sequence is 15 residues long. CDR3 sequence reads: CASSHVAGAGSEQFF. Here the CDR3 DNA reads TGCGCCAGCAGTCATGTAGCGGGAGCTGGCTCTGAGCAGTTCTTC.

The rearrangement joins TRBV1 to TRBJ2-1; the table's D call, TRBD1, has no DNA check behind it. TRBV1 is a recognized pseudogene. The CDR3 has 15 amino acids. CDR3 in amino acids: CTSSQGQGSYNEQFF. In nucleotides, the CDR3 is TGCACCAGCAGCCAAGGGCAGGGCTCCTACAATGAGCAGTTCTTC.

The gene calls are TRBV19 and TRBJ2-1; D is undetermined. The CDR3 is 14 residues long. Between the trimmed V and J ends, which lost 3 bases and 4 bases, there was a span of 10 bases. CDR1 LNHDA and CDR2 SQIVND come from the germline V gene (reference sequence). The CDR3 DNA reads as TGTGCCAGTAGTATTATGACTGGTTACAATGAGCAGTTCTTC. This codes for CASSIMTGYNEQFF.

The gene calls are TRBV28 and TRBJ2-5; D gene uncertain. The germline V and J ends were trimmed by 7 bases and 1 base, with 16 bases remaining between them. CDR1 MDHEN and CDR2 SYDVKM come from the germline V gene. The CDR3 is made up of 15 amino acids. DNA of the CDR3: TGTGCCAGCACCCCGTTCCAAGCCTCCCAAGAGACCCAGTACTTC. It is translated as CASTPFQASQETQYF.